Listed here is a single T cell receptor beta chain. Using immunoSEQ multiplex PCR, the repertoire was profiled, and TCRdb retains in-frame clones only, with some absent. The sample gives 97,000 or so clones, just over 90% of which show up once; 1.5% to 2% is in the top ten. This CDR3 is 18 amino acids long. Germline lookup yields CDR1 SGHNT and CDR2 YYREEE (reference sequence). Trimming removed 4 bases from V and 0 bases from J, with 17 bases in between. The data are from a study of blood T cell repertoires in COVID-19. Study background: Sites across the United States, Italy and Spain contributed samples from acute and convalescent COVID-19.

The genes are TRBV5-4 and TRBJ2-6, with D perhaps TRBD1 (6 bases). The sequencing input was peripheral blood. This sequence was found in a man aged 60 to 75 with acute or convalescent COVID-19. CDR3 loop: CASSKTRTDTSGANVLTF. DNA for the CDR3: TGTGCCAGCAGCAAAACCCGGACAGATACCTCTGGGGCCAACGTCCTGACTTTC.